This section outlines one T cell receptor beta chain sequence together with its context. These data are taken from a study of technical replicates of blood from several donors. The length of the CDR3 is 18 residues. V lost 4 bases, J lost 4 bases, and 10 bases stayed unmatched. Germline V gene data show CDR1 as SGHDT and CDR2 as YYEEEE. Data came from immunoSEQ multiplex PCR; TCRdb stores just in-frame clones and leaves some out. In the table there are about 16,000 clones, about nine tenths of which are singletons. The sample comprised PBMCs. The TCR originated in a human donor in good health. The chain recombines TRBV5-6 with TRBJ2-2, with TRBD2 matching 13 bases. CDR3 sequence reads: CASSQELAGGLGTGELFF. CDR3 sequence (DNA): TGTGCCAGCAGCCAAGAACTAGCGGGAGGGCTGGGCACCGGGGAGCTGTTTTTT.